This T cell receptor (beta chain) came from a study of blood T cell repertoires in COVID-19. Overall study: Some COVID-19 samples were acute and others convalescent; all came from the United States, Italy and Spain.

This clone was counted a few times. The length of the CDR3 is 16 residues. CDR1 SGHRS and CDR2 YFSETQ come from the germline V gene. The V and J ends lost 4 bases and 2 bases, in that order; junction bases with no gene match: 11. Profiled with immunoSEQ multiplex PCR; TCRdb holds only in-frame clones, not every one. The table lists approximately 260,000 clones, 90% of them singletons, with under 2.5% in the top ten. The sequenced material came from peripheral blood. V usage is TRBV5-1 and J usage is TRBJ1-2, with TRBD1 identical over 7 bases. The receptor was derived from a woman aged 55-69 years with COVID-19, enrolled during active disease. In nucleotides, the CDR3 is TGCGCCAGCAGCAAAAGGACAGGCCTCAAGAACTATGGCTACACCTTC. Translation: CASSKRTGLKNYGYTF.